This T cell receptor beta chain was sequenced during a study of blood T cell repertoires in COVID-19. The overall study: Whether acute or convalescent, the COVID-19 samples came from the United States, Italy and Spain.

The V segment lost 3 bases and the J segment 2 bases; nucleotides outside the gene matches: 4. The germline V gene encodes CDR1 LGHDT and CDR2 YNNKEL (reference sequence). This CDR3 contains 15 residues. Sequencing used immunoSEQ multiplex PCR; TCRdb keeps in-frame clones, though not all of them. The sample shows about 320,000 clones, roughly 85% of them seen only once. Participants, roughly 18 to 100 years old, spanned fewer than 25 US areas. Cohorts were determined from participant-reported clinical history. Recovered participants had two consecutive negative NP/OP PCR tests, healthcare professional clearance, or symptom resolution. A few counts support this clone.

This receptor was obtained from a woman in her 30s who had recovered from COVID-19. Specimen: PBMCs or T cells enriched from blood (not recorded which). The chain combines TRBV3-1 (or the pseudogene TRBV3-2) with TRBJ1-2; 9 bases are a match to TRBD1. In DNA form, the CDR3 reads TGTGCCAGCAGCCATGGGGACAGGGAAAACTATGGCTACACCTTC. Translated: CASSHGDRENYGYTF.